These T cell receptor beta chains were read from a single sample in a study of monozygotic twins with inflammatory bowel disease. TCRdb re-called the 5' RACE reads, yielding one record per CDR3 amino acid sequence without DNA. The sample is made up of some 440,000 distinct CDR3 sequences, and the top ten hold 2% to 3% of it. The sequenced sample consisted of blood. Receptors originate from a human donor with ulcerative colitis or Crohn's disease, or a healthy co-twin of an affected twin (not recorded which). Each CDR3 is given with its conserved first and last residue.

v_gene	j_gene	CDR3aa
TRBV3-1	TRBJ1-1	CASSQTGAWSDTEAFF
TRBV12-3/TRBV12-4	TRBJ1-5	CASTLGRDGQPQHF
TRBV18	TRBJ2-7	CASSPPPTGRSYEQYF
TRBV7-2	TRBJ2-5	CASSQGQQETQYF
TRBV7-9	TRBJ2-7	CASSPSLSYYEQYF
TRBV20-1	TRBJ2-2	CSALDRSNTGELFF
TRBV3-1	TRBJ2-5	CASNPGLAEQETQYF
TRBV20-1	TRBJ1-1	CSARDPLQGASTEAFF
TRBV6-1	TRBJ2-7	CASRPKTYEQYF
TRBV19	TRBJ1-2	CASSTGTVQEENGYTF
TRBV7-9	TRBJ2-5	CASSQTGSETQYF
TRBV7-2	TRBJ2-3	CASSFFGSTDTQYF
TRBV7-2	TRBJ2-7	CASSPHGGRSYEQYF
TRBV18	TRBJ1-3	CASSPTGTASGNTIYF
TRBV15	TRBJ2-5	CATSRVTSDQETQYF
TRBV7-2	TRBJ1-6	CASNQGGVSNSPLHF
TRBV5-1	TRBJ2-1	CASSRSGSSGNEQFF
TRBV19	TRBJ2-1	CATGWGGLPYNEQFF
TRBV2	TRBJ2-1	CASSEGAAPSYNEQFF
TRBV12-3/TRBV12-4	TRBJ2-3	CASKGLAPDTQYF
TRBV20-1	TRBJ2-3	CSASLIAGTQYF
TRBV7-2	TRBJ2-5	CASSEGVRTQYF
TRBV20-1	TRBJ2-1	CSAPRYNEQFF
TRBV7-3	TRBJ2-1	CASSLVGARGDEQFF
TRBV6-1	TRBJ1-1	CASSGGTYRGSEAFF
TRBV12-3/TRBV12-4	TRBJ1-2	CASSFVDPLAF
TRBV30	TRBJ1-1	CAWSSAGAEAFF
TRBV20-1	TRBJ1-5	CSAPEGGSSNQPQHF
TRBV29-1	TRBJ2-5	CSVEWGRAQYF
TRBV4-3	TRBJ2-1	CASSQGTGKDEQFF
TRBV20-1	TRBJ1-4	CSARDGRNEKLFF
TRBV29-1	TRBJ2-7	CSVVGLGPYEQYF
TRBV6-5	TRBJ1-5	CASSYRDWSNQPQHF
TRBV30	TRBJ2-1	CAWSPGTVNEQFF
TRBV7-7	TRBJ2-2	CASSSAQTLGAGELFF
TRBV7-2	TRBJ1-1	CASSFPQDTEAFF
TRBV12-3/TRBV12-4	TRBJ2-3	CASKASGTDTQYF
TRBV7-2	TRBJ2-5	CASSSPGQGETQYF
TRBV7-3	TRBJ2-3	CASSLSSDPDTQYF
TRBV7-2	TRBJ2-7	CASSGGNSYEQYF
TRBV10-3	TRBJ2-7	CAISLAGGQDEQYF
TRBV5-1	TRBJ2-5	CASGQGDLGIGTQYF
TRBV5-1	TRBJ2-7	CASSFEGTIEQYF